This T cell receptor beta chain appears in the sequencing data of a study of CD8 T cells in Susac syndrome. Per the germline V gene, CDR1 is DFQATT and CDR2 is SNEGSKA (reference sequence). V was pared by 5 bases and J by 7 bases, with 6 bases of the junction left unmatched. The CDR3 loop spans 13 amino acids. Random hexamers served to reverse transcribe roughly 0.45 to 1 ug RNA. TCRdb passed the immunoSEQ multiplex PCR reads through MiXCR, listing each CDR3 protein once. The data show 200,000 to 250,000 distinct CDR3 sequences, approximately 94% seen once. This TCR derives from a human donor with Susac syndrome. Sequences were obtained from CD4+ T cells from PBMCs. This rearrangement joins TRBV20-1 to TRBJ2-7, with 12 positions matching TRBD1. CDR3 DNA sequence: TGCAGTGCTTTGGGACAGGGGGCGCTTGAGCAGTACTTC. It is translated as CSALGQGALEQYF.